These T cell receptor beta chains were read from a single sample in a study of T cell responses to AZD1222 COVID-19 vaccine. Clones were sequenced by immunoSEQ multiplex PCR, and TCRdb holds only the in-frame ones, with some missing. This table holds some 130,000 clones, roughly 88% found once. The source material was peripheral blood, sampled on day 0 of AZD1222 vaccination. The receptor source for this set is an adult in good health. Each CDR3 is given with its conserved first and last residue. The D gene is left open where the match is weak. The size of a clone is reported for some rows only, either as once, few or many, or as a class for expanded clones.

NA	TRBV3-1/TRBV3-2	TRBJ1-2	NA	TGTGCCAGCAGCCAAGAAGAGAGGACAGTATGGGGCTACACCTTC	CASSQEERTVWGYTF
NA	TRBV7-3	TRBJ2-5	TRBD2	TGTGCCAGCAGCCGACTAGCGGGGAATGAGGAGACCCAGTACTTC	CASSRLAGNEETQYF
once	TRBV7-6	TRBJ1-3	NA	TGTGCCAGCAGCTTGGGAAGTCAGGGGCACTCTGGAAACACCATATATTTT	CASSLGSQGHSGNTIYF
once	TRBV7-2	TRBJ1-4	NA	TGTGCCAGCAGCCAACAGGTGACTAATGAAAAACTGTTTTTT	CASSQQVTNEKLFF
many	TRBV7-9	TRBJ2-7	NA	TGTGCCAGCAGCTTAGCCGCGGGACGGCTCTACGAGCAGTACTTC	CASSLAAGRLYEQYF
NA	TRBV9	TRBJ2-3	NA	TGTGCCAGCAGCGTAAGACCCGGTGGATCCCGCCGAGATACGCAGTATTTT	CASSVRPGGSRRDTQYF
NA	TRBV7-3	TRBJ2-5	TRBD2	TGTGCCAGCAGCTTAATGAGACCGGGGGGTCTCCAAGAGACCCAGTACTTC	CASSLMRPGGLQETQYF
NA	TRBV7-7	TRBJ2-1	TRBD2	TGTGCTAGCAGCCCGAAGCGGGGGCGCTACAATGAGCAGTTCTTC	CASSPKRGRYNEQFF
NA	TRBV4-2	TRBJ1-1	NA	TGTGCCAGCAGCCAAGAGGGACGGTGGAACACTGAAGCTTTCTTT	CASSQEGRWNTEAFF
NA	TRBV5-4	TRBJ1-1	TRBD1	TGTGCCAGCAGCCAGATACAGGGGGCTACTGAAGCTTTCTTT	CASSQIQGATEAFF
once	TRBV6-5	TRBJ1-2	TRBD1	TGTGCCAGCCGGGGACAGGCCGCCGACGGCTACACCTTC	CASRGQAADGYTF